This entry lists 12 T cell receptor beta chains sequenced from one sample in a study of beta chain features in type 1 diabetes. Overall study findings and caveats: Type 1 diabetes patients had TCRB CDR3s that were shorter (moderately but significantly so) in all four CD4+ subsets.

The entirety of the isolated RNA underwent reverse transcription, so expressed TCRB transcripts were sequenced. Here immunoSEQ multiplex PCR was the method, and the copy in TCRdb shows in-frame clones only, minus some. The profile shows fewer than 200,000 clones, 10% of them singletons. The antigens of these receptors remain unknown. The specimen sequenced was central memory CD4+ T cells from blood. The source of these receptors is a man under 40 with type 1 diabetes.

The chain employs TRBV6-6 and TRBJ1-2; a possible D gene is TRBD1 (5 bases). Trimming pared 5 bases from V and 4 bases from J, leaving 8 bases between. This CDR3 contains 12 residues. Germline V gene data show CDR1 as MNHNY and CDR2 as SVGAGI (reference sequence). Here the CDR3 DNA reads TGTGCCAGCAGTCGAGACAGCTATGGCTACACCTTC. It is translated as CASSRDSYGYTF.

The gene calls are TRBV7-2 and TRBJ1-5; D might be TRBD1 (6 bases). The germline gives CDR1 SGHTA, CDR2 FQGNSA. CDR3 size: 17 residues. V was clipped by 2 bases and J by 1 base, with 15 bases between them. CDR3 in DNA: TGTGCCAGCAGCTTATCAGAAACAGGGTGGAGCAATCAGCCCCAGCATTTT. Encoded protein: CASSLSETGWSNQPQHF. Filled out from reference TRBV7-2 and TRBJ1-5, the complete variable domain reads GAGVSQSPSNKVTEKGKDVELRCDPISGHTALYWYRQSLGQGLEFLIYFQGNSAPDKSGLPSDRFSAERTGGSVSTLTIQRTQQEDSAVYLCASSLSETGWSNQPQHFGDGTRLSIL.

This clone was observed a few times. The rearrangement joins TRBV4-2 to TRBJ1-5; D gene uncertain. Germline lookup yields CDR1 LGHNA and CDR2 YNFKEQ. V was clipped by 8 bases and J by 4 bases, with 18 bases between them. The CDR3 is 15 amino acids. The CDR3 reads CASRETVTSNQPQHF. The DNA for the CDR3 is TGTGCCAGCCGGGAGACTGTGACATCTAATCAGCCCCAGCATTTT.

This clone has a single count. The chain uses TRBV6-5 and TRBJ2-1, with D maybe TRBD1 (6 bases). V was clipped by 5 bases and J by 5 bases, with 16 bases between them. This CDR3 is built from 15 residues. CDR1 and CDR2 (germline): MNHEY, SVGAGI. The DNA of the CDR3 is TGTGCCAGCAGTCCGTGGACAGTAACAAACAATGAGCAGTTCTTC. This codes for CASSPWTVTNNEQFF.

The CDR3 here is CASSRSSGNTGELFF. The CDR3 DNA is TGTGCCAGCAGTCGATCTAGCGGGAACACCGGGGAGCTGTTTTTT. The chain links TRBV6-4 to TRBJ2-2, with 7 bases aligning to TRBD2. Germline CDR1 MRHNA, CDR2 SNTAGT. After removal of 5 bases from V and 1 base from J, the junction contained 4 bases not matched to a gene. CDR3 length equals 15 residues.

The rearrangement uses TRBV2 and TRBJ1-2, with D hard to call. The CDR3 sequence is 12 residues long. The V and J ends lost 2 bases and 3 bases respectively, with 4 bases between them. Germline values: CDR1 SNHLY, CDR2 FYNNEI. CDR3: CASSEQDYGYTF. The DNA of the CDR3 is TGTGCCAGCAGTGAACAGGACTATGGCTACACCTTC.

The chain employs TRBV7-9 and TRBJ2-5, with D perhaps TRBD2 (6 bases). Deletions cut 5 bases from V and 3 bases from J, with 13 bases between. The CDR3 loop spans 14 amino acids. Germline V gives CDR1 SEHNR, CDR2 FQNEAQ (reference sequence). CDR3 nucleotides: TGTGCCAGCAGCCACGGAGGGTCAAAAGAGACCCAGTACTTC. Residues: CASSHGGSKETQYF. The complete variable domain, with remaining parts taken from reference TRBV7-9 and TRBJ2-5, reads DTGVSQNPRHKITKRGQNVTFRCDPISEHNRLYWYRQTLGQGPEFLTYFQNEAQLEKSRLLSDRFSAERPKGSFSTLEIQRTEQGDSAMYLCASSHGGSKETQYFGPGTRLLVL.

This chain joins TRBV9 and TRBJ2-7; maybe TRBD2 (5 bases). The CDR3 totals 15 residues. The ends were cut back, 0 bases at V and 3 bases at J, with 13 bases in the middle. Germline lookup yields CDR1 SGDLS and CDR2 YYNGEE. Here the CDR3 DNA reads TGTGCCAGCAGCGTAGGACGGGATTTGGGCTACGAGCAGTACTTC. It codes for CASSVGRDLGYEQYF. Full variable domain (outside the CDR3, taken from reference TRBV9 and TRBJ2-7): DSGVTQTPKHLITATGQRVTLRCSPRSGDLSVYWYQQSLDQGLQFLIQYYNGEERAKGNILERFSAQQFPDLHSELNLSSLELGDSALYFCASSVGRDLGYEQYFGPGTRLTVT.

This clone has only a few counts. The chain joins TRBV28 to TRBJ2-1; 7 bases are shared with TRBD2. The trim removed 3 bases at V and 4 bases at J, leaving 6 bases unmatched. CDR1 and CDR2 (germline): MDHEN, SYDVKM. This CDR3 comprises 15 residues. The CDR3 sequence is CASSLALAAYNEQFF. The CDR3 bases are TGTGCCAGCAGTTTGGCGCTAGCGGCTTACAATGAGCAGTTCTTC.

The chain is built from TRBV2 and TRBJ2-3, with a weak D call TRBD1 (6 bases). The CDR3 is 13 amino acids. Germline V gene lookup returns CDR1 SNHLY and CDR2 FYNNEI. Deletions cut 3 bases from V and 6 bases from J, with 10 bases between. The CDR3 loop is CASSEDSQDTQYF. CDR3 coding DNA: TGTGCCAGCAGTGAGGACAGCCAGGATACGCAGTATTTT.

The chain combines TRBV28 with TRBJ2-7, with unresolved D. V was clipped by 2 bases and J by 0 bases, with 11 bases between them. The CDR3 has 15 amino acids. The germline V gene has CDR1 MDHEN and CDR2 SYDVKM. Here the CDR3 reads CASSLVATRSYEQYF. The CDR3 DNA sequence: TGTGCCAGCAGTTTAGTGGCAACCCGCTCCTACGAGCAGTACTTC.

This clone was detected only a few times. The V and J genes are TRBV5-1 and TRBJ2-5; the match to TRBD2 covers 8 bases. J was trimmed by 5 bases and V by 3 bases; bases with no gene match: 9. This CDR3 is built from 15 residues. Germline CDR1 and CDR2: SGHRS and YFSETQ. CDR3 sequence (DNA): TGCGCCAGCAGCTCAAGCGGGAGTGGCGGGGAGACCCAGTACTTC. This encodes CASSSSGSGGETQYF.